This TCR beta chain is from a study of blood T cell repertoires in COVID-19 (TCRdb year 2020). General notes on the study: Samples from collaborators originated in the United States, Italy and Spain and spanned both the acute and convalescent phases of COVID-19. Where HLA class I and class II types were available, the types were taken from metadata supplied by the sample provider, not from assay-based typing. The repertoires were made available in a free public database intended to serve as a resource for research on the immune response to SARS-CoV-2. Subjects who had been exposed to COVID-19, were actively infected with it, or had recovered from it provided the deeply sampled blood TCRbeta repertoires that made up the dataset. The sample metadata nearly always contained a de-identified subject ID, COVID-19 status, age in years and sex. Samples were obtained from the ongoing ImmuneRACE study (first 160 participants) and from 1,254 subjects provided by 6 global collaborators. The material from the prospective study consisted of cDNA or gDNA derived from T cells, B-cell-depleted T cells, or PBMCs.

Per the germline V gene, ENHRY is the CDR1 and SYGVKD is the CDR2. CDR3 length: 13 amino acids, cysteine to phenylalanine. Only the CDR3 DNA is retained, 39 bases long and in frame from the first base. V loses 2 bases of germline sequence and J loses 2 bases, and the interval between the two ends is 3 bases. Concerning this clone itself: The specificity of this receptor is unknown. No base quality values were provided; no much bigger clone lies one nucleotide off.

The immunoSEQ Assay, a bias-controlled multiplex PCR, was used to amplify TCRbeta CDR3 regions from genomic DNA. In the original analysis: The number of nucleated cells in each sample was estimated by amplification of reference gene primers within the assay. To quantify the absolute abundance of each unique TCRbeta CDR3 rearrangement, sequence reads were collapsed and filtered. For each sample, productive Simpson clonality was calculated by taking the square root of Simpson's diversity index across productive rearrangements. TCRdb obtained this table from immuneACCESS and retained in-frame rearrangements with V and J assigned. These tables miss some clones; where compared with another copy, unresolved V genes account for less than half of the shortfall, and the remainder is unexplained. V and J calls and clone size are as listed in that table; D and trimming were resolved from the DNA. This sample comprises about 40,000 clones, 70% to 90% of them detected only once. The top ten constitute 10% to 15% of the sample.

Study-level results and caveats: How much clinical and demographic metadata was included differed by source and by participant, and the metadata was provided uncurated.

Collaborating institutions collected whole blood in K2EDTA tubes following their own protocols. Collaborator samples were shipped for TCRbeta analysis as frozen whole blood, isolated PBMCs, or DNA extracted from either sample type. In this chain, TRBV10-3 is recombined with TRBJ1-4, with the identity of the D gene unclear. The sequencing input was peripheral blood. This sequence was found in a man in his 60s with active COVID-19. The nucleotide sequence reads TGTGCCATCAGTGAGGGCACTAATGAAAAACTGTTTTTT. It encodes CAISEGTNEKLFF.